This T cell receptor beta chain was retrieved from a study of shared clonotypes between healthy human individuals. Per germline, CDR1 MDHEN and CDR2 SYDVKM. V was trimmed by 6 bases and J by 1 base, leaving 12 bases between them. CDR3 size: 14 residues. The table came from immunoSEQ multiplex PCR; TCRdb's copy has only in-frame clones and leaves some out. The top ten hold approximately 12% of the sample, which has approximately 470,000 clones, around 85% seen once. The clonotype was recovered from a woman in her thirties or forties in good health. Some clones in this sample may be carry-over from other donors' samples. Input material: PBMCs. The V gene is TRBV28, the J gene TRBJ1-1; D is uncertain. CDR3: CASRTPATNTEAFF. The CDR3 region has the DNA TGTGCCAGCAGGACACCAGCAACGAACACTGAAGCTTTCTTT.